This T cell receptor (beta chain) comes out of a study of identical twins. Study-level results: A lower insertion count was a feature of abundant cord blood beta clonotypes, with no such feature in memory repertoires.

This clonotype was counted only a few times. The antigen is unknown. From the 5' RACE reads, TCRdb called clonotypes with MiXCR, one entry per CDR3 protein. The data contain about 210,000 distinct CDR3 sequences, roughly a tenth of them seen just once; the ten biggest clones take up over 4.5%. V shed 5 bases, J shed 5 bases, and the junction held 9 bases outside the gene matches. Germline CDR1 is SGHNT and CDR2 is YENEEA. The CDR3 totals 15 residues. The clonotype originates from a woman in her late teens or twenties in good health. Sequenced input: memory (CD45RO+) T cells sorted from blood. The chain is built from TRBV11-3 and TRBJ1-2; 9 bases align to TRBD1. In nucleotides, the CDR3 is TGTGCCAGCAGCGCTAATCCGGGACAGGGTTATGGCTACACCTTC. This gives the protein CASSANPGQGYGYTF.